This record concerns one T cell receptor beta chain sequence. Sequencing was performed with immunoSEQ multiplex PCR; in TCRdb, only in-frame clones are kept and a portion is missing. The repertoire consists of about 250,000 clones, with roughly nine tenths occurring once and the leading ten covering about 4%. This sample was included in a study of blood T cell repertoires in COVID-19. CDR1 and CDR2 (germline): MNHEY, SVGEGT. Trimming removed 5 bases from V and 7 bases from J, with 23 bases in between. The CDR3 is 17 amino acids. V is TRBV6-2 or TRBV6-3 and J is TRBJ2-2; D is possibly TRBD1 (6 bases). The TCR sequence derives from a woman aged 30 to 39 with acute COVID-19. The material sequenced was PBMCs or T cells enriched from blood (not recorded which). CDR3 protein: CASSVPGRGRAIGELFF. The CDR3 bases are TGTGCCAGCAGTGTCCCCGGCAGGGGTCGCGCTATCGGGGAGCTGTTTTTT.